Below, 24 T cell receptor beta chains from the same sample are listed, as sequenced in a study of molecular identifiers for immune sequencing clone quantification (dated by TCRdb to the late 2010s). Receptor amplification or capture employed PCR. Sequencing was performed on a NextSeq 500. TCRdb itself trimmed the public reads at Q25 with fastp, ran MiXCR and retained productive beta chains. Merged by CDR3 protein, the rows form single entries marked with the most common genes and DNA. The sample profile shows under 600,000 distinct CDR3 sequences; around 25% of them were found once. The ten most abundant clones make up around 0.8% of the sample. The sample taken for sequencing was naive CD8+ T cells from blood, with Jurkat cell RNA spiked in. Interpreted using the paper, the cell subset or site label stands for: FACS-sorted CD8+CD4-CCR7+CD45RA+ naive T cells. The receptor set was obtained from a human donor in good health. Some libraries in this study had Jurkat cell RNA spiked in.

This clonotype occurred a few times. This rearrangement joins TRBV18 to TRBJ1-1; tentatively, D is TRBD1 (5 bases). This CDR3 region has 18 residues. The germline V gene has CDR1 KGHSH and CDR2 LQKENI. The V and J ends lost 0 bases and 3 bases respectively, with 20 bases between them. The CDR3 region has the DNA TGTGCCAGCTCACCACCGCCGGAGAACTCTTGGGGGTACACTGAAGCTTTCTTT. It specifies CASSPPPENSWGYTEAFF.

A remark on this clonotype: Being one base from a much bigger clone, this may be a read error. The chain employs TRBV28 and TRBJ1-1; 9 bases map to TRBD1. Germline V lookup: CDR1 MDHEN, CDR2 SYDVKM. This CDR3 is built from 16 residues. The CDR3 loop is CAGSLGTGHMNTEAFF. CDR3 DNA sequence: TGTGCCGGCAGTTTGGGGACAGGGCACATGAACACTGAAGCTTTCTTT.

Regarding this clonotype: Since a much larger clone is just one base distant, this may be a read error. The chain carries TRBV5-1 and TRBJ2-5; TRBD1 agrees at 10 bases. CDR1 and CDR2 (germline): SGHRS, YFSETQ. V dropped 4 bases and J dropped 5; count of bases not matched to a gene: 8. The CDR3 contains 15 residues. The CDR3 protein is CASSPRQGAWETQYF. The CDR3 nucleotides are TGCGCCAGCAGCCCCAGACAGGGGGCATGGGAGACCCAGTACTTC. Variable domain in full (rest from reference TRBV5-1 and TRBJ2-5): KAGVTQTPRYLIKTRGQQVTLSCSPISGHRSVSWYQQTPGQGLQFLFEYFSETQRNKGNFPGRFSGRQFSNSRSEMNVSTLELGDSALYLCASSPRQGAWETQYFGPGTRLLVL.

Details on this clonotype: A much more abundant neighbour one base away suggests this may be a read error. Likely a read error: the CDR3 ends without its conserved phenylalanine or tryptophan. The V call is TRBV12-3 or TRBV12-4, the J call TRBJ2-2; TRBD2 agrees at 7 bases. The V and J ends lost 0 bases and 5 bases, in that order; junction bases with no gene match: 3. The CDR3 runs 15 residues. The chain's CDR3 is CASSLALGGTGELFL. CDR3 DNA: TGTGCCAGCAGTTTAGCGCTGGGAGGGACCGGGGAGCTGTTTCTT.

As for this clonotype: A much larger clone lies a single base off, so this may be a read error. The chain joins TRBV7-6 to TRBJ2-7; D may be TRBD1 or TRBD2 (5 bases each). The V gene's germline CDR1 is SGHVS and CDR2 FNYEAQ. CDR3 length: 12 amino acids. CDR3 amino acids: CASGDVAYEQHF. CDR3 bases: TGTGCCAGTGGGGACGTAGCCTACGAGCAGCACTTC. Looking up the rest from reference TRBV7-6 and TRBJ2-7 gives the full variable domain: GAGVSQSPRYKVTKRGQDVALRCDPISGHVSLYWYRQALGQGPEFLTYFNYEAQQDKSGLPNDRFSAERPEGSISTLTIQRTEQRDSAMYRCASGDVAYEQHFGPGTRLTVT.

This clonotype has ten or more counts. The chain joins TRBV2 to TRBJ1-1; D call uncertain. CDR3 length: 15 residues. Per the germline V gene, CDR1 is SNHLY and CDR2 is FYNNEI. Deletions cut 2 bases from V and 3 bases from J, with 13 bases between. CDR3 in DNA: TGTGCCAGCAGTGAATTGCAAGGGTTTGACACTGAAGCTTTCTTT. Translating it yields CASSELQGFDTEAFF.

A word on this clonotype: It may be a read error: a sequence one base away is much more abundant. The chain has TRBV13 and TRBJ2-3; D not certain. CDR3 length: 15 residues. Trimming removed 1 base at V and 3 bases at J, with 11 bases between. The germline CDR1 and CDR2 sequences are PRHDT and FYEKMQ (reference sequence). This CDR3 is CASSLDGLGTDTQYF. For the CDR3, the DNA is TGTGCCAGCAGCTTAGATGGGCTAGGGACAGATACGCAGTATTTT.

This clonotype was observed at least ten times. This chain joins TRBV6-1 and TRBJ2-7; D gene uncertain. Germline V gene sequence: CDR1 MNHNS, CDR2 SASEGT. V was pared by 3 bases and J by 4 bases, with 13 bases between. The CDR3 consists of 14 residues. CDR3 in DNA: TGTGCCAGCAGTGAGTACGGCCCCACATACGAGCAGTACTTC. Translated, it gives CASSEYGPTYEQYF.

The chain employs TRBV4-2 and TRBJ2-3, with 13 positions matching TRBD2. With 6 bases clipped from V and 5 bases from J, the junction kept 11 bases outside the gene matches. Germline V gene lookup returns CDR1 LGHNA and CDR2 YNFKEQ. The CDR3 spans 17 residues. The CDR3 DNA follows: TGTGCCAGCAGTCTTCGGACTAGCGGGGGTCGGGAAGATACGCAGTATTTT. Its translation is CASSLRTSGGREDTQYF.

The chain employs TRBV29-1 and TRBJ1-2, with D unclear. The V end was cut by 3 bases, the J end by 4 bases, with 12 bases between. The germline V gene encodes CDR1 SQVTM and CDR2 ANQGSEA. The CDR3 length is 13 residues. CDR3 nucleotide sequence: TGCAGCGTTGACAGAAGAGCTAGCTATGGCTACACCTTC. It yields the protein CSVDRRASYGYTF.

The J gene is TRBJ1-1, the V gene TRBV29-1, with D uncertain. The CDR3 consists of 12 residues. Trimming pared 4 bases from V and 5 bases from J, leaving 11 bases between. Germline V CDR1 and CDR2: SQVTM, ANQGSEA. In DNA form, the CDR3 reads TGCAGCGTTGTTGTTTTTGGGACTGAAGCTTTCTTT. Translating it yields CSVVVFGTEAFF.

As regards this clonotype: A much larger clone lies a single base off, so this may be a read error. The chain is built from TRBV2 and TRBJ2-3; tentatively, D is TRBD1 or TRBD2 (5 bases each). The length of the CDR3 is 15 residues. The germline V gene has CDR1 SNHLY and CDR2 FYNNEI. CDR3 bases: TGTGCCAGCAGCATTACGGGACCCTACACAGATACGCAGAATTTT. It is translated as CASSITGPYTDTQNF.

The J gene is TRBJ2-2, the V gene TRBV7-9, with D possibly matching TRBD2 (5 bases). The CDR3 loop spans 15 amino acids. The V end lost 3 bases, the J end lost 4 bases, and 12 bases lay between the germline ends. CDR1 SEHNR and CDR2 FQNEAQ come from the germline V gene (reference sequence). CDR3 sequence reads: CASSFGLSGTGELFF. In DNA, the CDR3 is TGTGCCAGCAGCTTCGGTCTCAGCGGCACCGGGGAGCTGTTTTTT.

In this sample, this clonotype turned up a few times. The chain links TRBV2 to TRBJ1-2; unclear D gene. V lost 2 bases, J lost 3 bases, and 13 bases lay in between. The CDR3 covers 15 residues. The germline V gene encodes CDR1 SNHLY and CDR2 FYNNEI. The DNA of the CDR3 is TGTGCCAGCAGTGAAATTACGGTCTACGACTATGGCTACACCTTC. The encoded protein is CASSEITVYDYGYTF.

This clonotype was seen many times. DNA of the CDR3: TGTGCCAGCAGCTTTGGTGGTCAAAACACCATATATTTT. Translation: CASSFGGQNTIYF. The rearrangement links TRBV7-2 to TRBJ1-3; D is unclear. The CDR3 runs to 13 residues. V was clipped by 3 bases and J by 6 bases, with 9 bases between them. Per germline, CDR1 SGHTA and CDR2 FQGNSA. Full variable domain (rest looked up from reference TRBV7-2 and TRBJ1-3): GAGVSQSPSNKVTEKGKDVELRCDPISGHTALYWYRQSLGQGLEFLIYFQGNSAPDKSGLPSDRFSAERTGGSVSTLTIQRTQQEDSAVYLCASSFGGQNTIYFGEGSWLTVV.

This clonotype was observed at least ten times. One end of the junction varies from germline; a read error may be responsible. This sequence joins TRBV15 and TRBJ1-5; a weak D match, TRBD1 (5 bases). The CDR3 spans 12 residues. CDR1 LNHNV and CDR2 YYDKDF come from the germline V gene (reference sequence). CDR3 in DNA: TGTGCCACCAGCGGAGACAGTCAGCCCCAGCATTTT. Translated, it gives CATSGDSQPQHF.

This clonotype was seen only a few times. DNA for the CDR3: TGTGCCAGCAGTTTGCACCCGGGGAACACTGAAGCTTTCTTT. Its translation is CASSLHPGNTEAFF. The chain combines TRBV12-3 or TRBV12-4 with TRBJ1-1; no clear D gene. The CDR3 extends over 14 amino acids. Trimming removed 3 bases from V and 1 base from J, with 9 bases in between.

V is TRBV20-1 and J is TRBJ2-7; 12 bases are a match to TRBD2. The germline CDR1 and CDR2 sequences are DFQATT and SNEGSKA (reference sequence). The CDR3 is made up of 17 amino acids. The CDR3 DNA reads as TGCAGCACGAGGACTAGCGGGGCCCTCGATAGCTCCTACGAGCAGTACTTC. Residues: CSTRTSGALDSSYEQYF.

Note on this clonotype: This may be a read error: a much more frequent sequence differs by one nucleotide. The rearrangement links TRBV25-1 to TRBJ1-6; D gene unclear. This CDR3 contains 12 residues. CDR1 MGHDK and CDR2 SYGVNS come from the germline V gene. CDR3 sequence (DNA): TGTGCCGGCAGTGAGGGAGATTCACCCCTCCACTTT. Its translation: CAGSEGDSPLHF.

V and J are TRBV7-9 and TRBJ2-5; TRBD2 might be the D (6 bases). Germline V gene sequence: CDR1 SEHNR, CDR2 FQNEAQ (reference sequence). Trimming left V 6 bases short and J 13 bases short, with 39 bases between. This CDR3 is built from 19 residues. For the CDR3, the DNA is TGTGCCAGCAGTTTTACCTTCGGGACCGGGGTTCCGGCGGGACGCGCCCGGTACTTC. Protein: CASSFTFGTGVPAGRARYF.

This clonotype occurred a few times. V and J are TRBV19 and TRBJ1-1; tentatively, D is TRBD1 (6 bases). Trimming took 4 bases from V and 7 from J, leaving 22 bases between them. CDR3 length equals 16 residues. In germline, CDR1 is LNHDA, CDR2 SQIVND (reference sequence). The DNA of the CDR3 is TGTGCCAGTAGTAAGAGGCCCGGGACATGGGGAGATGAAGCTTTCTTT. This codes for CASSKRPGTWGDEAFF.

This clonotype was recorded only once. This may be a read error: a much more frequent sequence differs by one nucleotide. V is TRBV7-6 and J is TRBJ1-3, with 7 positions matching TRBD1. Unmatched junction bases numbered 7, after V lost 6 bases and J lost 8 bases. The germline V gene encodes CDR1 SGHVS and CDR2 FNYEAQ. The CDR3 is 13 amino acids. The CDR3 bases are TGTGCCAGCAGAGCCGGGACAGTGGACACCATATATTTT. This encodes CASRAGTVDTIYF.

Ten or more counts support this clonotype. The V and J genes are TRBV7-9 and TRBJ2-2; a possible D gene is TRBD1 (5 bases). CDR1 and CDR2 (germline): SEHNR, FQNEAQ (reference sequence). The CDR3 has 17 residues. V was cut by 1 base and J by 0 bases, with 12 bases left in between. CDR3 in amino acids: CASSLGPQGPNTGELFF. In nucleotides, the CDR3 is TGTGCCAGCAGCTTAGGACCCCAGGGCCCGAACACCGGGGAGCTGTTTTTT.

The V gene is TRBV9, the J gene TRBJ2-5; 8 bases map to TRBD1. Germline trimming cut 4 bases from V and 4 bases from J; bases unmatched to any gene: 6. CDR3 length: 14 amino acids. Per the germline V gene, CDR1 is SGDLS and CDR2 is YYNGEE. The chain's CDR3 is CASSIPDRGETQYF. Written as DNA, the CDR3 is TGTGCCAGCAGCATCCCTGACAGGGGAGAGACCCAGTACTTC.